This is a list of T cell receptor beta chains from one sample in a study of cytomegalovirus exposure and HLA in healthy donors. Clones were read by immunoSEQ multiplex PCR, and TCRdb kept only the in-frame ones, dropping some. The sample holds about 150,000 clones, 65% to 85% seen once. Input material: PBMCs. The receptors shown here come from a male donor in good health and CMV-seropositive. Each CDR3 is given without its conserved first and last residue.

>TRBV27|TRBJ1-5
ASSLTGGRTWLGLEPQH
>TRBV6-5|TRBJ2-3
ASSYGSGEPTDTQY
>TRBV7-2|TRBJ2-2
ASSTPAGGPPGELF
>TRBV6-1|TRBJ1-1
ASGGQGGLGTEAF
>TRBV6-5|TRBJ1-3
ASSPDRAAGNTIY
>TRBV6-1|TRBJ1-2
ASRGQGNYGYT
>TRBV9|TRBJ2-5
ASSAEDTGKETQY
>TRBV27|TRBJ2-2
ASSTQGAVGELF
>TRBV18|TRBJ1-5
ASSPLTGSPPQPQH
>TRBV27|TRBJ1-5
ASRQGRTQH
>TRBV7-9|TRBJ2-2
ASSLSVAGANLVTGELF
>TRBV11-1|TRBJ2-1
ASSLAGGPQEQF
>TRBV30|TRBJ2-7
AWSGERVHSYEQY
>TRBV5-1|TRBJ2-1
ASSLARVLALGNEQF
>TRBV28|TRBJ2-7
ASSRSGLAYEQY
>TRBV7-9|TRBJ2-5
ASSSFPPRTSGRETQY
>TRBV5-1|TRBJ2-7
ASSPEPGQSYEQY
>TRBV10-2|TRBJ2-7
ASSEILRQGSHEQY
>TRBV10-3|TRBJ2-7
AISPKSYEQY
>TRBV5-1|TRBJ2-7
ASSLEGQGADEQY
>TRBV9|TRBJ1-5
ASSEGLDRDQPQH
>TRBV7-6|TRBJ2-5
ASSLGAGRGETQY
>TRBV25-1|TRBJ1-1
ASSESTRGEAF
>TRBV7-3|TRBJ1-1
ASSSTGGLNTEAF
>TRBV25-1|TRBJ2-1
ASSKGGVSYNEQF
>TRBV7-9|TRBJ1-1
ASSLEGAQNTEAF
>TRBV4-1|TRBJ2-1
ASSQDDRGFGDNEQF
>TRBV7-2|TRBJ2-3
ASRPAGTVVDTQY
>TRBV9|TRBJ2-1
ASSVLGLAGNNEQF
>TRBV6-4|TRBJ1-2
ASSEHRKIVYGYT
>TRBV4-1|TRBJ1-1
ASSPVRGTEAF
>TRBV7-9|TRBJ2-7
ASSPSLAELYYEQY
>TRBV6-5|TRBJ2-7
ASTSTGGSPNEQC
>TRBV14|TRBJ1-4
ASSQGEGPRGEKLF
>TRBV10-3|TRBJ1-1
AISVEGAGTEAF
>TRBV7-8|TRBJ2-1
ASRPTESSYNEQF
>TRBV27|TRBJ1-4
ASRGTGYEKLF
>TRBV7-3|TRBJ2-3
ASSLSLREAPDTQY
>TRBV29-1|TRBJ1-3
SVERGNTIY
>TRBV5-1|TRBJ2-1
ASSLWAGGVNEQF
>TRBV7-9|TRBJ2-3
ASPLAGGPSDTQY
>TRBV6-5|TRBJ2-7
ASSSHATVSYEQY
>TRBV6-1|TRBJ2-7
ASSEAGQGVYEQY
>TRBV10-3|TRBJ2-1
AIKGRVGMENHDNEQF
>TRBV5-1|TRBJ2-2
ASSYSGGELF
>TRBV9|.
ASSVAPALGTYEQY
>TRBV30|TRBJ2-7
ASDREFYEQY
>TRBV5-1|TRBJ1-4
ASSSGPGTGPREKLF
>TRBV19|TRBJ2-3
ASSILSGRRY
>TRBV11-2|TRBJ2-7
ASSLGGTSGYEQY
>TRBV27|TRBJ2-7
ASSLKDRAWEQY
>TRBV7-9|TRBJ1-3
SSSLAPVSSGNTIY
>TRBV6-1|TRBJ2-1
AIRSNEQF
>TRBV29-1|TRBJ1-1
SVPGQGALKTEAF
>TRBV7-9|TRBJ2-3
ASKGDRGHGGPDTQY
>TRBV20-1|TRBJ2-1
SPSSGNEQF
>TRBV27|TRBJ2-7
ASSLQAGGPIYEQY
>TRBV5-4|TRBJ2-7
ASSADSGRVHEQY